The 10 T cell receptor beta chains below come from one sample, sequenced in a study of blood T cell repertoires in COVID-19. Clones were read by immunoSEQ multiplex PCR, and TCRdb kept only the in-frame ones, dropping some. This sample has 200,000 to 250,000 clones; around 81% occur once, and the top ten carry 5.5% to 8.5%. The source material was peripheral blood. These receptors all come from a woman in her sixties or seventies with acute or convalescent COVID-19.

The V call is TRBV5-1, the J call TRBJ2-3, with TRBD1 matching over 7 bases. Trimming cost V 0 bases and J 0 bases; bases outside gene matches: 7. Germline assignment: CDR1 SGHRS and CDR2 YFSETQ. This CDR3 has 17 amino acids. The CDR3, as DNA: TGCGCCAGCAGCTTGGCGCCAGGGGGAGCTAGCACAGATACGCAGTATTTT. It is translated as CASSLAPGGASTDTQYF.

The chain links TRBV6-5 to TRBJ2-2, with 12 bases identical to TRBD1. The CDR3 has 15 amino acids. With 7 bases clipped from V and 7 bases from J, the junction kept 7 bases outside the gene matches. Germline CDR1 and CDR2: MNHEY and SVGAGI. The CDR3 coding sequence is TGTGCCAGCAATCTGGGACAGGGGGCGAGCGGGGAGCTGTTTTTT. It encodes CASNLGQGASGELFF.

The CDR3 DNA follows: TGCGCCAGCAGCGGCTGGACTAGCGGGGGGGCAGATACGCAGTATTTT. Its translation is CASSGWTSGGADTQYF. The genes are TRBV5-1 and TRBJ2-3; 15 bases align to TRBD2. The CDR3 has 16 residues. Losses at the gene ends were 4 bases for V and 4 bases for J; bases not matched to a gene: 4. Looked up from germline, CDR1 is SGHRS and CDR2 is YFSETQ.

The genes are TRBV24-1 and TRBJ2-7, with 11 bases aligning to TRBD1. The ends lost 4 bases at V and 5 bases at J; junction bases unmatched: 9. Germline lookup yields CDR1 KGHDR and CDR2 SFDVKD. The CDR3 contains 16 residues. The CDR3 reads CATSDPGTGGNNEQYF. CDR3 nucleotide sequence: TGTGCCACCAGTGACCCAGGGACAGGGGGTAATAACGAGCAGTACTTC.

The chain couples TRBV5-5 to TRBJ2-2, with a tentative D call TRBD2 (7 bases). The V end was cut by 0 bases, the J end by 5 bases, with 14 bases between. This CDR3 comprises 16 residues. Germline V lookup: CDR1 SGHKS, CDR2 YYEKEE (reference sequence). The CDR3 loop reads CASSLVLGGGTGELFF. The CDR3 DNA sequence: TGTGCCAGCAGCTTGGTCTTAGGGGGAGGGACCGGGGAGCTGTTTTTT.

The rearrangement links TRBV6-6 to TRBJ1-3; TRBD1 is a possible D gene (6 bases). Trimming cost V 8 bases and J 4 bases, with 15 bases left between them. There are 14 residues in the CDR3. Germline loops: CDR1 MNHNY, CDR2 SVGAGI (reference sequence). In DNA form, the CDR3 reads TGTGCCAGCTCGACTCTTCAGGGGGGAAACACCATATATTTT. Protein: CASSTLQGGNTIYF.

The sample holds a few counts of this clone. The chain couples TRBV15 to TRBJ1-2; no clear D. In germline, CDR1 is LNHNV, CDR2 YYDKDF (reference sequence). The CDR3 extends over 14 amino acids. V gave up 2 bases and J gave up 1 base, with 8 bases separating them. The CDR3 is CATSRPQFNYGYTF. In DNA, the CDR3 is TGTGCCACCAGCAGACCACAGTTTAACTATGGCTACACCTTC.

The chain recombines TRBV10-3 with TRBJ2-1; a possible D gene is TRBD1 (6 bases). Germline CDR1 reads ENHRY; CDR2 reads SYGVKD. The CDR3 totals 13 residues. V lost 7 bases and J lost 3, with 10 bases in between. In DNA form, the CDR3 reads TGTGCCATCAAAGGACAGATCTACAATGAGCAGTTCTTC. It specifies CAIKGQIYNEQFF.

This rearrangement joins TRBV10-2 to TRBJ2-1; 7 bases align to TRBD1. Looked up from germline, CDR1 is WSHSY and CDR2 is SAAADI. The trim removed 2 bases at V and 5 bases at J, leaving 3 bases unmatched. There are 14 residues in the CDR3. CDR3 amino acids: CASSEKQGNNEQFF. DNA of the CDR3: TGCGCCAGCAGTGAGAAACAGGGGAACAATGAGCAGTTCTTC.

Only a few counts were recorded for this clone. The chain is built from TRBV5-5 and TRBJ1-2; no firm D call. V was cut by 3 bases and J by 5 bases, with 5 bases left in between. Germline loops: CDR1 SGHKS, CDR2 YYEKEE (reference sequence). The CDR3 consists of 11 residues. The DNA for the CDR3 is TGTGCCAGCAGCTCCGTATATGGCTACACCTTC. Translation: CASSSVYGYTF.